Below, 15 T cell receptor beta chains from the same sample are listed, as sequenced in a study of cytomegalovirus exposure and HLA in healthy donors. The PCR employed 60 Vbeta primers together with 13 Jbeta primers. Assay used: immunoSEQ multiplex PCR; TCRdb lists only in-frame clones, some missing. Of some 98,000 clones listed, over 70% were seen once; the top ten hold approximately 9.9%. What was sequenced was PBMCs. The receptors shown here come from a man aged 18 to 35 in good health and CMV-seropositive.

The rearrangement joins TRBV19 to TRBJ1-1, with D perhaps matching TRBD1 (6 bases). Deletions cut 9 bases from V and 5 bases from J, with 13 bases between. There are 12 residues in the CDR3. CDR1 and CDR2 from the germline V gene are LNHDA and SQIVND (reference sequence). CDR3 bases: TGTGCCAGCGCAGACAGGACGACTGAAGCTTTCTTT. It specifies CASADRTTEAFF. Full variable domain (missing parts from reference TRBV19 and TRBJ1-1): DGGITQSPKYLFRKEGQNVTLSCEQNLNHDAMYWYRQDPGQGLRLIYYSQIVNDFQKGDIAEGYSVSREKKESFPLTVTSAQKNPTAFYLCASADRTTEAFFGQGTRLTVV.

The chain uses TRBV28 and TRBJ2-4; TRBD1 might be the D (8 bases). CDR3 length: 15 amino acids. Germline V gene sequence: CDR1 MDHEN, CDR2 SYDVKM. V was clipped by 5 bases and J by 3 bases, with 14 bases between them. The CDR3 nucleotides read TGTGCCAGCAGTCGTACAGGGGGGGACAAAAACATTCAGTACTTC. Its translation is CASSRTGGDKNIQYF.

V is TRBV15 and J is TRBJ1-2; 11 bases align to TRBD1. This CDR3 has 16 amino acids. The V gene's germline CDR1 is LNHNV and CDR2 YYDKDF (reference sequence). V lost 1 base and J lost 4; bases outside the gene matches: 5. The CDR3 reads CATSRAGDRGTYGYTF. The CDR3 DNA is TGTGCCACCAGCAGAGCAGGGGACAGGGGGACCTATGGCTACACCTTC.

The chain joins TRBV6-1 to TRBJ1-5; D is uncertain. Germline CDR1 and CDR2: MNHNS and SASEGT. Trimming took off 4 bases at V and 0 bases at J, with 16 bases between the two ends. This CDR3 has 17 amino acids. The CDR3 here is CASSVRHPATSNQPQHF. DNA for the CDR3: TGTGCCAGCAGTGTGAGACATCCGGCCACTAGCAATCAGCCCCAGCATTTT.

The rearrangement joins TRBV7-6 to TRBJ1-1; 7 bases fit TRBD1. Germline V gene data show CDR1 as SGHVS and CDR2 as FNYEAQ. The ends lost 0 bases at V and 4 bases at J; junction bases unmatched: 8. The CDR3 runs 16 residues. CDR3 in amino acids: CASSLAQGGSSTEAFF. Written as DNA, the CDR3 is TGTGCCAGCAGCTTAGCGCAGGGGGGTTCGAGCACTGAAGCTTTCTTT.

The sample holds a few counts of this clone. The CDR3 is CASGEGRFTDTQYF. The CDR3 bases are TGTGCCAGCGGGGAAGGGAGGTTCACAGATACGCAGTATTTT. This chain connects TRBV7-9 to TRBJ2-3; possibly TRBD2 for D (6 bases). The CDR3 runs 14 residues. The germline V gene encodes CDR1 SEHNR and CDR2 FQNEAQ (reference sequence). Deletions cut 8 bases from V and 2 bases from J, with 14 bases between.

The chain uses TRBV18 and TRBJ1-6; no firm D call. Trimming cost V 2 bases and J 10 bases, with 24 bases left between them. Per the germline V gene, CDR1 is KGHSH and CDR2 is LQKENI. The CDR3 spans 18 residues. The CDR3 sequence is CASSPTSVGGISQSPLHF. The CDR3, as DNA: TGTGCCAGCTCACCAACCTCCGTGGGCGGGATAAGTCAATCACCCCTCCACTTT.

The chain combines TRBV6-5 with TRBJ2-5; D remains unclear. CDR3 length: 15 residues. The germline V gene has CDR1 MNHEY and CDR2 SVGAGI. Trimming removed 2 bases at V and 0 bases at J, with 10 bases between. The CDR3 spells CASSYPRFHQETQYF. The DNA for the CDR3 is TGTGCCAGCAGTTACCCTCGGTTCCACCAAGAGACCCAGTACTTC.

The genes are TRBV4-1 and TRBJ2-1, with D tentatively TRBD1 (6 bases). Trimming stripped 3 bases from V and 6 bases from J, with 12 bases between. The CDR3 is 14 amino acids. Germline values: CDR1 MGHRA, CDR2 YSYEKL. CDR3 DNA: TGCGCCAGCAGCCATCGCCGGGACACCAATGAGCAGTTCTTC. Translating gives CASSHRRDTNEQFF.

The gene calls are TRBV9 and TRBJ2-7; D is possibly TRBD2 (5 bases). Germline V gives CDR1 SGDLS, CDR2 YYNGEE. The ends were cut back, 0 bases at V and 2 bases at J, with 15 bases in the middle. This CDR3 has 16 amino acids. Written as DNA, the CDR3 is TGTGCCAGCAGCGTAGCTCCGGGGAAGGTGACCTACGAGCAGTACTTC. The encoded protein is CASSVAPGKVTYEQYF.

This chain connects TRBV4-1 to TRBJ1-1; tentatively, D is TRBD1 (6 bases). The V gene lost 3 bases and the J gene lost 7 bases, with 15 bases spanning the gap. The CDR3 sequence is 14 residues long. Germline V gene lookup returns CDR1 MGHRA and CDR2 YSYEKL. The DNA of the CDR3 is TGCGCCAGCAGCCAGCAAACAGGGAGACATGAAGCTTTCTTT. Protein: CASSQQTGRHEAFF.

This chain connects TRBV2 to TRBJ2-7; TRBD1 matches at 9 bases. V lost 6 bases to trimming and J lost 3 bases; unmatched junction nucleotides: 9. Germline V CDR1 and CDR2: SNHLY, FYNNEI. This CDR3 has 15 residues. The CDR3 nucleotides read TGTGCCAGCAGCGCGATCTGGGACAGGGACTACGAGCAGTACTTC. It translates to CASSAIWDRDYEQYF.

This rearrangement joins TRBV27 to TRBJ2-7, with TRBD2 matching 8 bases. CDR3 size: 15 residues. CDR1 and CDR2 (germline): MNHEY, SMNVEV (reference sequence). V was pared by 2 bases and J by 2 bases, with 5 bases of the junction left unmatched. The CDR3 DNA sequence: TGTGCCAGCAGTTTACTAGCGGGCGCGACCTACGAGCAGTACTTC. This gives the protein CASSLLAGATYEQYF.

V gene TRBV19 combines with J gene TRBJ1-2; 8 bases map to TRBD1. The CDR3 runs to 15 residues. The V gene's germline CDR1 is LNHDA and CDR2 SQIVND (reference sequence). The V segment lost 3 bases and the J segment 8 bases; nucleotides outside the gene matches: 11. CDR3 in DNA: TGTGCCAGTAGTATCTACGGGACAGGAGAGGGAGGCTACACCTTC. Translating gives CASSIYGTGEGGYTF.

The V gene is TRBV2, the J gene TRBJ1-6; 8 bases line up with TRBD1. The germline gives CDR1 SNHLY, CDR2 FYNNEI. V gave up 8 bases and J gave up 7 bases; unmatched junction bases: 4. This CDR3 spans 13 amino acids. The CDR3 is CASAQGGNSPLHF. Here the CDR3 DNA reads TGTGCCAGCGCACAGGGGGGAAATTCACCCCTCCACTTT. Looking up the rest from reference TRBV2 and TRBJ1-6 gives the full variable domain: EPEVTQTPSHQVTQMGQEVILRCVPISNHLYFYWYRQILGQKVEFLVSFYNNEISEKSEIFDDQFSVERPDGSNFTLKIRSTKLEDSAMYFCASAQGGNSPLHFGNGTRLTVT.